One TCR beta chain is described in this entry. Its antigen is unidentified. This CDR3 has 15 amino acids. Germline-derived CDR1 and CDR2 are LNHDA and SQIVND (reference sequence). V lost 4 bases to trimming and J lost 0 bases, with 10 bases between them. Data came from immunoSEQ multiplex PCR; TCRdb stores just in-frame clones and leaves some out. The repertoire includes more than 50,000 clones, 90% to 95% of them detected once, and under 3% sits in the top ten. The data belong to a study of cytomegalovirus exposure and HLA in healthy donors. About the study: The same platform was used for the 100 to 150 validation repertoires as for the approximately 670 first-cohort repertoires, as reported in a later analysis.

Study findings and constraints: It was found in a later analysis that first-cohort TCR clusters tended to co-occur in the 120 validation repertoires. Associated with cytomegalovirus, according to the listing, were 150 to 200 TCR beta chains.

The TCR originated in a man in his late teens or twenties in good health and CMV-seronegative. V is TRBV19 and J is TRBJ1-3; D gene ambiguous. Material: PBMCs. The CDR3: CASSSQATSGNTIYF. The CDR3 DNA is TGTGCCAGTAGTAGTCAGGCTACCTCTGGAAACACCATATATTTT.